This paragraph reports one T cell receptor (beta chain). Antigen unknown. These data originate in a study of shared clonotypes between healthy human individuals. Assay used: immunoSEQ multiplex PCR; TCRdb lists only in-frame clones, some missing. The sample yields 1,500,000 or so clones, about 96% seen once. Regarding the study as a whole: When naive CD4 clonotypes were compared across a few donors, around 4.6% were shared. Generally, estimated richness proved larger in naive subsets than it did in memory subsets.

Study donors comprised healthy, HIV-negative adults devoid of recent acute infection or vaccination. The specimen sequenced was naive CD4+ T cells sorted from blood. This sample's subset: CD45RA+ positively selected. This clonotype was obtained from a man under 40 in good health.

The CDR3 DNA reads as TGTGCCAGCAGCGCGAGCCTTGGGACGGTCTACGAGCAGTACTTC. As protein: CASSASLGTVYEQYF. This chain uses TRBV9 with TRBJ2-7; either TRBD1 or TRBD2 may supply D (5 bases each). The V end was cut by 3 bases, the J end by 3 bases, with 16 bases between. CDR3 length: 15 residues. Germline loops: CDR1 SGDLS, CDR2 YYNGEE.